Sequencing of this T cell receptor beta chain was carried out in a study of CD8 T cells in ankylosing spondylitis. MiXCR was run by TCRdb on the 5' RACE reads, yielding one entry per CDR3 protein. This table has some 200,000 distinct CDR3 sequences, around 24% appearing once. The junction had 9 bases not matched to a gene; V was cut back by 6 bases and J by 5 bases. The CDR3 sequence is 14 residues long. The V gene's germline CDR1 is ENHRY and CDR2 SYGVKD. This clonotype was recorded many times. The chain is built from TRBV10-3 and TRBJ1-1; 7 bases agree with TRBD1. Sequencing used blood, either unsorted or a sorted T cell fraction (not recorded which). The origin of this receptor is a male donor with ankylosing spondylitis or in good health (not recorded which). CDR3 loop: CAISLDRAGTEAFF. CDR3 DNA sequence: TGTGCCATCAGCCTCGACAGGGCTGGGACTGAAGCTTTCTTT.